These 16 T cell receptor beta chains came from one sample sequenced in a study of shared clonotypes between healthy human individuals. The assay was immunoSEQ multiplex PCR, and TCRdb's table has in-frame clones only and misses some. Of some 510,000 clones in the sample, approximately 79% were seen once. Sequences were obtained from PBMCs. All receptors come from a woman between 40 and 55 years old in good health. Some clones in this sample may be carry-over from other donors' samples.

This chain connects TRBV5-8 to TRBJ1-6; TRBD1 aligns across 8 bases. With V trimmed by 4 bases and J by 8 bases, 8 bases remained unmatched. The CDR3 covers 15 residues. CDR1 is SGHTS, CDR2 YDEGEE, per germline. The CDR3 DNA sequence: TGTGCCAGCAGCCCAGGGGGCAGCTCTTATTCACCCCTCCACTTT. As protein: CASSPGGSSYSPLHF.

This chain joins TRBV6-1 and TRBJ1-3, with D hard to call. Trimming took off 1 base at V and 0 bases at J, with 7 bases between the two ends. The CDR3 contains 15 residues. Germline CDR1 reads MNHNS; CDR2 reads SASEGT. Here the CDR3 DNA reads TGTGCCAGCAGTGAAGGAATCTACTCTGGAAACACCATATATTTT. This sequence encodes CASSEGIYSGNTIYF.

V and J are TRBV5-1 and TRBJ2-6; possibly TRBD2 for D (6 bases). This CDR3 contains 16 residues. Germline CDR1 SGHRS, CDR2 YFSETQ. V was shortened by 0 bases and J by 0 bases, with 7 bases between the two germline ends. In DNA, the CDR3 is TGCGCCAGCAGCTTGGCGGGGGACTCTGGGGCCAACGTCCTGACTTTC. As protein: CASSLAGDSGANVLTF.

The CDR3 is CASSSPGAGGFYEQYF. The DNA of the CDR3 is TGTGCCAGCAGCTCACCGGGCGCGGGAGGGTTCTACGAGCAGTACTTC. This chain connects TRBV4-2 to TRBJ2-7; TRBD2 matches 9 bases. The CDR3 is 16 residues long. Trimming removed 5 bases from V and 3 bases from J; junction bases left unmatched: 11. Germline CDR1 reads LGHNA; CDR2 reads YNFKEQ.

Notes on this clone: Given a far larger clone just one base away, this is likely a sequencing read error. This chain uses TRBV7-2 with TRBJ1-1, with D possibly TRBD1 on 5 matching bases. The germline gives CDR1 SGHTA, CDR2 FQGNSA. Trimming left V 2 bases short and J 8 bases short, with 12 bases between. The CDR3 spans 13 residues. The CDR3 DNA is TGTGCCAGCAGCTTATACTCCAGGGCAGAAGCTTTCTTT. Its translation: CASSLYSRAEAFF.

This chain connects TRBV5-1 to TRBJ2-1, with D maybe TRBD2 (5 bases). Germline values: CDR1 SGHRS, CDR2 YFSETQ. Trimming stripped 2 bases from V and 3 bases from J, with 9 bases between. This CDR3 spans 14 amino acids. The CDR3 reads CASSFGAGYNEQFF. In nucleotides, the CDR3 is TGCGCCAGCAGCTTTGGTGCGGGCTACAATGAGCAGTTCTTC.

V gene TRBV28 combines with J gene TRBJ2-1; 12 nucleotides agree with TRBD1. The CDR3 spans 18 residues. The J segment lost 2 bases and the V segment lost 2 bases, leaving 7 bases of the junction unmatched. In germline, CDR1 is MDHEN, CDR2 SYDVKM. CDR3 loop: CASSLIGGDRGPYNEQFF. Here the CDR3 DNA reads TGTGCCAGCAGTTTAATAGGGGGGGACAGGGGGCCCTACAATGAGCAGTTCTTC.

The chain combines TRBV2 with TRBJ2-2; TRBD2 matches 11 bases. The J segment lost 3 bases and the V segment lost 3 bases, leaving 9 bases of the junction unmatched. Germline CDR1 and CDR2: SNHLY and FYNNEI. This CDR3 is built from 18 residues. The CDR3, as DNA: TGTGCCAGCAGTGACGATCCGGGACTAGCGGACTACACCGGGGAGCTGTTTTTT. This translates into CASSDDPGLADYTGELFF.

This chain links TRBV2 with TRBJ1-1; D gene uncertain. Trimming removed 6 bases from V and 2 bases from J, with 13 bases in between. The germline V gene encodes CDR1 SNHLY and CDR2 FYNNEI. CDR3 length: 14 residues. The CDR3: CASSNLGINTEAFF. CDR3 DNA: TGTGCCAGCAGCAATCTCGGGATAAACACTGAAGCTTTCTTT.

The CDR3 is CAITGRAKGDDTQYF. CDR3 DNA sequence: TGTGCCATCACCGGCAGGGCGAAGGGCGACGATACGCAGTATTTT. The rearrangement uses TRBV10-3 and TRBJ2-3, with a possible D match to TRBD1 (5 bases). The CDR3 covers 15 residues. Germline V CDR1 and CDR2: ENHRY, SYGVKD. Trimming took off 7 bases at V and 6 bases at J, with 20 bases between the two ends.

The chain combines TRBV18 with TRBJ1-3, with D unresolved. Trimming took off 0 bases at V and 4 bases at J, with 7 bases between the two ends. Germline CDR1 reads KGHSH; CDR2 reads LQKENI. The CDR3 totals 14 residues. CDR3 loop: CASSPPAPGNTIYF. CDR3 coding DNA: TGTGCCAGCTCACCACCGGCGCCAGGAAACACCATATATTTT.

V gene TRBV28 combines with J gene TRBJ2-1; 11 nucleotides agree with TRBD2. There are 15 residues in the CDR3. Trimming removed 3 bases from V and 4 bases from J; junction bases left unmatched: 2. Germline assignment: CDR1 MDHEN and CDR2 SYDVKM. For the CDR3, the DNA is TGTGCCAGCAGTTTCCGGACTAGCGGGTACAATGAGCAGTTCTTC. It translates to CASSFRTSGYNEQFF.

V is TRBV4-1 and J is TRBJ2-5; 7 nucleotides align to TRBD1. Germline V CDR1 and CDR2: MGHRA, YSYEKL. V gave up 1 base and J gave up 5 bases; unmatched junction bases: 10. There are 16 residues in the CDR3. CDR3 amino acids: CASSQGRRQGSETQYF. The CDR3 bases are TGCGCCAGCAGCCAAGGCCGGAGACAGGGTTCGGAGACCCAGTACTTC.

A note on this clone: Being one base from a much bigger clone, this may be a read error. V is TRBV5-6 and J is TRBJ2-2; 11 nucleotides align to TRBD1. Trimming removed 2 bases from V and 4 bases from J; junction bases left unmatched: 1. Germline CDR1 is SGHDT and CDR2 is YYEEEE. This CDR3 comprises 15 residues. CDR3 loop: CASSFGTGGTGELFF. The CDR3 DNA follows: TGTGCCAGCAGCTTCGGGACAGGGGGCACCGGGGAGCTGTTTTTT.

The rearrangement uses TRBV19 and TRBJ2-1; 9 bases agree with TRBD2. V shed 8 bases and J 3 bases; nucleotides not matched to a gene: 14. Germline assignment: CDR1 LNHDA and CDR2 SQIVND (reference sequence). The CDR3 covers 17 residues. The CDR3 sequence is CASHGPREGSGYNEQFF. DNA for the CDR3: TGTGCCAGTCATGGTCCGCGGGAGGGCTCGGGCTACAATGAGCAGTTCTTC.

Here the CDR3 reads CASSHTTGYTGELFF. In DNA, the CDR3 is TGTGCCAGCTCACACACGACAGGGTACACCGGGGAGCTGTTTTTT. The rearrangement joins TRBV18 to TRBJ2-2; the match to TRBD1 covers 7 bases. Germline V gene data show CDR1 as KGHSH and CDR2 as LQKENI. Losses at the gene ends were 4 bases for V and 3 bases for J; bases not matched to a gene: 5. The CDR3 has 15 amino acids.